The 20 T cell receptor beta chains below come from one sample, sequenced in a study of blood T cells in healthy people across ages. Sample-barcoded 5' priming and a J-beta primer mix drove a second PCR of 7 to 11 cycles. TCRdb passed the 5' RACE reads through MiXCR, listing each CDR3 protein once. The sample carries about a million distinct CDR3 sequences, roughly two fifths recorded once. The sequencing sample was made of blood. The source is a man between 18 and 35 years old in good health.

This chain links TRBV11-3 with TRBJ2-1, with TRBD2 identical over 9 bases. CDR1 is SGHNT and CDR2 is YENEEA in the germline V gene. CDR3 length: 15 amino acids. V lost 5 bases, J lost 2 bases, and 4 bases stayed unmatched. In nucleotides, the CDR3 is TGTGCCAGCAGCCCTACTAGCGGGCCCTACAATGAGCAGTTCTTC. This sequence encodes CASSPTSGPYNEQFF.

The CDR3 region is CASSQERRGRATEAFF. As DNA, the CDR3 is TGCGCCAGCAGCCAAGAACGCAGGGGGCGCGCCACTGAAGCTTTCTTT. This sequence joins TRBV4-1 and TRBJ1-1; 8 nucleotides align to TRBD1. The CDR3 extends over 16 amino acids. The germline CDR1 and CDR2 sequences are MGHRA and YSYEKL. With 0 bases clipped from V and 4 bases from J, the junction kept 7 bases outside the gene matches.

This clonotype occurred a few times. The chain combines TRBV5-1 with TRBJ2-7; D possibly corresponds to TRBD1 (5 bases). The length of the CDR3 is 13 residues. CDR1 and CDR2 (germline): SGHRS, YFSETQ. V was cut by 4 bases and J by 2 bases, with 10 bases left in between. For the CDR3, the DNA is TGCGCCAGCAGCCAAAGACAGCCCTACGAGCAGTACTTC. This translates into CASSQRQPYEQYF.

The chain has TRBV20-1 and TRBJ2-1, with a tentative D call TRBD2 (6 bases). The CDR3 is 15 residues long. The V gene lost 5 bases and the J gene lost 5 bases, with 19 bases spanning the gap. Per germline, CDR1 DFQATT and CDR2 SNEGSKA (reference sequence). The CDR3 nucleotides are TGCAGTGCTCTAGCGCTGGAGGGCCCGCACAATGAGCAGTTCTTC. Translated: CSALALEGPHNEQFF.

The chain uses TRBV21-1 and TRBJ1-2. TRBV21-1 is reported as a pseudogene. The CDR3 length is 15 residues. As DNA, the CDR3 is TGTGCCAGCAGCAAAGAGGGCAGGTACCTCTATGGCTACACCTTC. Its translation: CASSKEGRYLYGYTF.

The V and J genes are TRBV27 and TRBJ1-2, with D possibly matching TRBD1 (5 bases). CDR3 length: 14 residues. CDR1 is MNHEY and CDR2 is SMNVEV in the germline V gene (reference sequence). V was clipped by 0 bases and J by 8 bases, with 13 bases between them. CDR3 nucleotide sequence: TGTGCCAGCAGTTTATCGAAGGGATGGGGCGGCTACACCTTC. Translating gives CASSLSKGWGGYTF.

This clonotype occurred a few times. The CDR3 DNA is TGTGCCACCAGCAGAGATAGGGCGGGTAACATAAACTATGGCTACACCTTC. This sequence encodes CATSRDRAGNINYGYTF. The chain has TRBV15 and TRBJ1-2, with D unclear. CDR3 length: 17 amino acids. Germline CDR1 and CDR2: LNHNV and YYDKDF (reference sequence). V lost 0 bases and J lost 2, with 16 bases in between.

This chain links TRBV29-1 with TRBJ2-1; unclear D gene. Germline V lookup: CDR1 SQVTM, CDR2 ANQGSEA. V lost 7 bases, J lost 10 bases, and 17 bases lay in between. The CDR3 is 12 residues long. The CDR3 here is CSAPVGSGEQFF. The CDR3 DNA reads TGCAGCGCCCCGGTGGGGTCTGGCGAGCAGTTCTTC.

This rearrangement joins TRBV19 to TRBJ1-1; D possibly corresponds to TRBD1 (6 bases). Trimming removed 5 bases from V and 4 bases from J, with 11 bases in between. The CDR3 spans 13 residues. Germline-derived CDR1 and CDR2 are LNHDA and SQIVND (reference sequence). CDR3 in amino acids: CASSWGGLTEAFF. The DNA of the CDR3 is TGTGCCAGTAGTTGGGGGGGCCTCACTGAAGCTTTCTTT.

The J gene is TRBJ1-5, the V gene TRBV20-1, with D perhaps matching TRBD1 (6 bases). The germline CDR1 and CDR2 sequences are DFQATT and SNEGSKA (reference sequence). The V end was cut by 5 bases, the J end by 4 bases, with 15 bases between. The CDR3 contains 14 residues. The CDR3: CSAPGRGRNQPQHF. CDR3 sequence (DNA): TGCAGTGCTCCCGGCAGGGGTAGGAATCAGCCCCAGCATTTT.

The chain links TRBV20-1 to TRBJ2-7; D is unresolved. Germline V gives CDR1 DFQATT, CDR2 SNEGSKA (reference sequence). Trimming pared 3 bases from V and 2 bases from J, leaving 14 bases between. There are 14 residues in the CDR3. The CDR3 sequence is CSARRRARPYEQYF. The CDR3 DNA is TGCAGTGCTAGGCGTCGGGCAAGGCCCTACGAGCAGTACTTC.

This clonotype has only a few counts. The V call is TRBV12-3 or TRBV12-4, the J call TRBJ1-6; D not certain. CDR3 length: 12 residues. V lost 2 bases, J lost 10 bases, and 6 bases lay in between. In DNA form, the CDR3 reads TGTGCCAGCAGTTTACGGAGGTCACCCCTCCACTTT. As protein: CASSLRRSPLHF.

This clonotype came up a few times. At one of its ends the junction is not consistent with the germline gene, which may arise from a read error. The chain recombines TRBV4-1 with TRBJ1-1; D remains ambiguous. The germline V gene has CDR1 MGHRA and CDR2 YSYEKL. The CDR3 runs 17 residues. The CDR3 DNA is TGCGCCAGTAGCCAAGAGGGATTGGCTCGAATGAACACTGAAGCTTTCTTT. This encodes CASSQEGLARMNTEAFF.

This chain links TRBV19 with TRBJ1-1; perhaps TRBD1 as D (6 bases). This CDR3 comprises 14 residues. CDR1 and CDR2 from the germline V gene are LNHDA and SQIVND (reference sequence). The V gene lost 10 bases and the J gene lost 1 base, with 16 bases spanning the gap. The CDR3 coding sequence is TGTGCCATAAGGACAGTCCCAGGGAACACTGAAGCTTTCTTT. As protein: CAIRTVPGNTEAFF. The complete variable domain, with remaining parts taken from reference TRBV19 and TRBJ1-1, reads DGGITQSPKYLFRKEGQNVTLSCEQNLNHDAMYWYRQDPGQGLRLIYYSQIVNDFQKGDIAEGYSVSREKKESFPLTVTSAQKNPTAFYLCAIRTVPGNTEAFFGQGTRLTVV.

This sequence joins TRBV28 and TRBJ1-5; 7 nucleotides agree with TRBD1. CDR3 length: 16 amino acids. The J segment lost 1 base and the V segment lost 3 bases, leaving 6 bases of the junction unmatched. Germline V CDR1 and CDR2: MDHEN, SYDVKM. The CDR3 protein is CASSFQSGGSNQPQHF. CDR3 in DNA: TGTGCCAGCAGTTTCCAATCAGGGGGGAGCAATCAGCCCCAGCATTTT.

J is TRBJ2-1 and V is TRBV7-9; 11 bases align to TRBD1. The V gene end was trimmed by 5 bases and the J gene end by 2 bases; junction bases not matched to a gene: 17. This CDR3 spans 20 amino acids. CDR1 SEHNR and CDR2 FQNEAQ come from the germline V gene (reference sequence). CDR3 sequence: CASSKIRDRGIRNTYNEQFF. The CDR3 nucleotides are TGTGCCAGCAGCAAAATCCGGGACAGGGGGATCCGAAATACCTACAATGAGCAGTTCTTC.

To note about this clonotype: It is likely a read error, because the conserved phenylalanine at the end of the CDR3 is missing. The chain has TRBV12-3 or TRBV12-4 and TRBJ2-1; either TRBD1 or TRBD2 may fit D (5 bases each). The CDR3 runs 15 residues. The V gene lost 4 bases and the J gene lost 7 bases, with 17 bases spanning the gap. The CDR3, as DNA: TGTGCCAGCAGTTATCTCGGGGCTTCTGGGAATGAGCAGTTCGTC. This sequence encodes CASSYLGASGNEQFV.

The chain recombines TRBV27 with TRBJ2-3; 11 bases line up with TRBD2. Germline trimming cut 4 bases from V and 5 bases from J; bases unmatched to any gene: 8. Germline-derived CDR1 and CDR2 are MNHEY and SMNVEV (reference sequence). This CDR3 region has 16 residues. In DNA, the CDR3 is TGTGCCAGCAGTTCCCCTAGCGGGGGGAGAGAAGATACGCAGTATTTT. Its protein is CASSSPSGGREDTQYF.

This clonotype has just a few counts. This chain connects TRBV20-1 to TRBJ1-2; a possible D gene is TRBD1 (5 bases). CDR3 length: 12 amino acids. V shed 6 bases and J shed 5 bases, with 13 bases lying between them. CDR1 is DFQATT, CDR2 SNEGSKA, per germline (reference sequence). CDR3 sequence reads: CSATGTEYGYTF. The CDR3 DNA is TGCAGTGCAACCGGGACGGAGTATGGCTACACCTTC.

V and J are TRBV4-1 and TRBJ1-5, with D unresolved. V lost 2 bases and J lost 6, with 14 bases in between. Germline loops: CDR1 MGHRA, CDR2 YSYEKL. The CDR3 totals 15 residues. CDR3 bases: TGCGCCAGCAGCCAACCGGACCAACCGGGTCAGCCCCAGCATTTT. It translates to CASSQPDQPGQPQHF.